This T cell receptor (beta chain) came from a study of tumor T cells in aggressive B-cell lymphoma. The data were produced by immunoSEQ multiplex PCR, yet TCRdb's version contains in-frame clones alone and is incomplete. The data contain fewer than 6,500 clones, around 94% of them seen just once; the ten biggest clones take up around 4%. The sample comprised tumor tissue. This sequence was found in an adult with diffuse large B cell lymphoma.

Written as DNA, the CDR3 is TGCGCCAGCAGCATCGGGGGGCTCACAGATACGCAGTATTTT. It codes for CASSIGGLTDTQYF. The chain combines TRBV5-1 with TRBJ2-3; possibly TRBD2 for D (7 bases). The V gene lost 4 bases and the J gene lost 2 bases, with 11 bases spanning the gap. The CDR3 is made up of 14 amino acids. The germline gives CDR1 SGHRS, CDR2 YFSETQ.